Sequencing of this T cell receptor (beta chain) was carried out in a study of cytomegalovirus exposure and HLA in healthy donors. Findings of the study overall: When a later analysis compared HLA-associated TCR beta chains with equally common others, the HLA-associated chains turned out to be more clonally expanded and to have lower generation probabilities. Sequencing likely produced, as an artifact, a cluster of highly shared sequence variants. Productive rates of about 90% or about 30% were seen for most TCR beta V segments in an earlier analysis.

The PCR contained 60 Vbeta and 13 Jbeta primers. TCRdb keeps only in-frame clones here, not all; method: immunoSEQ multiplex PCR. In the table there are about 140,000 clones, about 80% of which are singletons. Germline assignment: CDR1 LNHDA and CDR2 SQIVND (reference sequence). The CDR3 totals 15 residues. V was trimmed by 5 bases and J by 7 bases, leaving 20 bases between them. Regarding this clone: Its specificity is unknown.

Everyone who donated was a healthy bone marrow donor. V and J are TRBV19 and TRBJ1-1; D possibly corresponds to TRBD1 (5 bases). Sequencing input: PBMCs. The sequence came from a woman between 35 and 50 years old in good health and CMV-seronegative. The CDR3 protein is CASSLLPQGIDEAFF. CDR3 DNA: TGTGCCAGTAGTTTGTTACCCCAGGGAATTGATGAAGCTTTCTTT. The variable domain in full, completed from reference TRBV19 and TRBJ1-1, reads DGGITQSPKYLFRKEGQNVTLSCEQNLNHDAMYWYRQDPGQGLRLIYYSQIVNDFQKGDIAEGYSVSREKKESFPLTVTSAQKNPTAFYLCASSLLPQGIDEAFFGQGTRLTVV.